One T cell receptor beta chain is described in this entry. This specimen belongs to a study of blood T cell repertoires in COVID-19. Across the study: Sample material is recorded as cDNA or gDNA derived from T cells, B-cell-depleted T cells, or PBMCs.

This CDR3 spans 15 amino acids. J gave up 4 bases and V 5 bases, and 8 bases lay outside the gene matches. CDR1 SGHDT and CDR2 YYEEEE come from the germline V gene. Per the original data handling: The assay estimated nucleated cells by amplifying reference gene primers. Repertoires were generated with immunoSEQ multiplex PCR, while TCRdb's copy carries only in-frame clones and drops some. V, J and clone size were drawn from that table, and D and trimming were deduced from the DNA. The sample has about 180,000 clones; roughly 78% are singletons. The chain is built from TRBV5-6 and TRBJ1-5; 8 nucleotides line up with TRBD1. The receptor comes from a man between 65 and 85 years old with active or convalescent COVID-19. The sequencing sample was made of peripheral blood. The CDR3 loop reads CASSRTGGKNQPQHF. Here the CDR3 DNA reads TGTGCCAGCAGTCGTACAGGGGGGAAAAATCAGCCCCAGCATTTT.